This TCR beta chain was captured in a study of T cell responses to AZD1222 COVID-19 vaccine. Of note for this clone: Its antigen is currently unknown.

Repertoires were generated with immunoSEQ multiplex PCR, while TCRdb's copy carries only in-frame clones and drops some. The repertoire holds about 180,000 clones, 90% to 95% seen once, with over 1.5% in the top ten. Germline values: CDR1 SNHLY, CDR2 FYNNEI. The V segment lost 3 bases and the J segment 1 base; nucleotides outside the gene matches: 8. The CDR3 has 16 residues. General study points: Spike as a whole was targeted by vaccine-associated CD4 TCRs, dominant at 160-218 and 743-854. The sample set comprised mostly white British donors with more females, and clonal diversity was possibly underestimated. Sampled repertoires all dated from after the peak T cell response.

The chain employs TRBV2 and TRBJ2-7, with 8 bases fitting TRBD1. The origin of this receptor is an adult in good health. The sequencing here drew on peripheral blood, taken on day 0 of AZD1222 vaccination. The CDR3 reads CASSDRSGGVSYEQYF. CDR3 in DNA: TGTGCCAGCAGTGATAGGTCAGGGGGCGTTTCCTACGAGCAGTACTTC.